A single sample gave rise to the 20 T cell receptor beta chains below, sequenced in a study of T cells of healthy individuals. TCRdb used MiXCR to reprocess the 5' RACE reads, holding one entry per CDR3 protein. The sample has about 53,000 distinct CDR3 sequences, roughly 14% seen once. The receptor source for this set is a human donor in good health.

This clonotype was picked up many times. This CDR3 reads CASSSEAGRTYEQYF. CDR3 DNA: TGCGCCAGCAGCTCGGAAGCGGGGAGGACCTACGAGCAGTACTTC. The chain uses TRBV5-1 and TRBJ2-7; 7 bases align to TRBD2. After removal of 3 bases from V and 2 bases from J, the junction contained 8 bases not matched to a gene. This CDR3 region has 15 residues. Per germline, CDR1 SGHRS and CDR2 YFSETQ.

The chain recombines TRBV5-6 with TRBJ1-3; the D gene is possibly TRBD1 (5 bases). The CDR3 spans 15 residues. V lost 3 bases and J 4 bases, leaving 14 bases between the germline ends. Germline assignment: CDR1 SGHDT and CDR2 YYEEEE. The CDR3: CASSSTGQEGNTIYF. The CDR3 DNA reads TGTGCCAGCAGCTCGACGGGGCAGGAGGGAAACACCATATATTTT.

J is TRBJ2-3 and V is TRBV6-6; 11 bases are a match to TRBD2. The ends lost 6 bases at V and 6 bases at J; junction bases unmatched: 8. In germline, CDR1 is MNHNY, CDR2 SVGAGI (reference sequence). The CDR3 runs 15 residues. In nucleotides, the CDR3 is TGTGCCAGCAGGACGACTAGCGGGGCTCTGGATACGCAGTATTTT. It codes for CASRTTSGALDTQYF.

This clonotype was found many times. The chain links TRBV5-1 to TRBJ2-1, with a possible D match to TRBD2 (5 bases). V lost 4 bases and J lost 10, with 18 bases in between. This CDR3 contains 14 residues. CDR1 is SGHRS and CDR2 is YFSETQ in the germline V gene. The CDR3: CASSAEGRASEQFF. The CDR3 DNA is TGCGCCAGCAGCGCAGAGGGCCGAGCTAGCGAGCAGTTCTTC.

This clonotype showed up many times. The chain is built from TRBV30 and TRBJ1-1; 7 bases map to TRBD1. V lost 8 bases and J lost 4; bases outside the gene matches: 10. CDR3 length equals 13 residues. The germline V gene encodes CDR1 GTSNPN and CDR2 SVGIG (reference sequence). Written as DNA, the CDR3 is TGTGCCAGAAGAAGGGGGCCGAGCACTGAAGCTTTCTTT. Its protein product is CARRRGPSTEAFF.

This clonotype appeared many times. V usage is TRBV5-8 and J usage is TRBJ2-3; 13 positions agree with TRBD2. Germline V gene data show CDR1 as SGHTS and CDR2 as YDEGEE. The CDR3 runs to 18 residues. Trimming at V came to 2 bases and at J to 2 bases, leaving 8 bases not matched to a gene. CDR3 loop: CASSLPLGLAGFTDTQYF. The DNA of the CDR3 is TGTGCCAGCAGCTTACCGTTGGGACTAGCGGGATTCACAGATACGCAGTATTTT. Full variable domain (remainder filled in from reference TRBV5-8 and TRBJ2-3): EAGVTQSPTHLIKTRGQQATLRCSPISGHTSVYWYQQALGLGLQFLLWYDEGEERNRGNFPPRFSGRQFPNYSSELNVNALELEDSALYLCASSLPLGLAGFTDTQYFGPGTRLTVL.

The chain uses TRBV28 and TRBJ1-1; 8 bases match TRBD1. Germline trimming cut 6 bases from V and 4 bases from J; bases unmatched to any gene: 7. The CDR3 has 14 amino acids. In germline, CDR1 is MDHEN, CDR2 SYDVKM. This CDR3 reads CASSKTGELTEAFF. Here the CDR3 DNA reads TGTGCCAGCAGCAAGACAGGGGAGCTCACTGAAGCTTTCTTT.

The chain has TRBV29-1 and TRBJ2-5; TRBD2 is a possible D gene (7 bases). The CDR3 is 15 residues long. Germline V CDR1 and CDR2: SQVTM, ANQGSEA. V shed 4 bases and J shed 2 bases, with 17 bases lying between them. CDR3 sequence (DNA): TGCAGCGTTGCAATAGGGGGGGCAGTACAAGAGACCCAGTACTTC. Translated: CSVAIGGAVQETQYF.

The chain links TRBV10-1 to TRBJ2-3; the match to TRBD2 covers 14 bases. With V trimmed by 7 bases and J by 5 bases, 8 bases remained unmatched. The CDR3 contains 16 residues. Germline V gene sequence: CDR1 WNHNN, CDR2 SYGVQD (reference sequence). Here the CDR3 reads CASTGGLAGVLDTQYF. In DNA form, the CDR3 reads TGCGCCAGCACTGGGGGACTAGCGGGAGTTTTAGATACGCAGTATTTT.

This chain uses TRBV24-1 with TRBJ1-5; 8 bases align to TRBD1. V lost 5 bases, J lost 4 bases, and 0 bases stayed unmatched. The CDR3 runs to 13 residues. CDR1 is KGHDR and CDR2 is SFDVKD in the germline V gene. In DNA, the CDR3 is TGTGCCACCAGTGGACAGGGGAATCAGCCCCAGCATTTT. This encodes CATSGQGNQPQHF.

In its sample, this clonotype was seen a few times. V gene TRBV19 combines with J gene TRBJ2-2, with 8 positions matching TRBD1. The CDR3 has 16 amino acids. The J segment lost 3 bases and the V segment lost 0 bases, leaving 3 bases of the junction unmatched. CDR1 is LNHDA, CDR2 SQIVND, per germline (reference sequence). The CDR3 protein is CASSIEGRGHTGELFF. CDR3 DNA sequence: TGTGCCAGTAGTATAGAGGGCAGGGGGCACACCGGGGAGCTGTTTTTT.

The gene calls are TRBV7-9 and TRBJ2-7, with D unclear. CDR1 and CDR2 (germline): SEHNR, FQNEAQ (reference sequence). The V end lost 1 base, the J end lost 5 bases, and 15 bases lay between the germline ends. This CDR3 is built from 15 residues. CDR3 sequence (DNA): TGTGCCAGCAGCTTAGTCCCAGCCGCCAGCCACGAGCAGTACTTC. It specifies CASSLVPAASHEQYF. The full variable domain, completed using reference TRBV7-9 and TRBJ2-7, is DTGVSQNPRHKITKRGQNVTFRCDPISEHNRLYWYRQTLGQGPEFLTYFQNEAQLEKSRLLSDRFSAERPKGSFSTLEIQRTEQGDSAMYLCASSLVPAASHEQYFGPGTRLTVT.

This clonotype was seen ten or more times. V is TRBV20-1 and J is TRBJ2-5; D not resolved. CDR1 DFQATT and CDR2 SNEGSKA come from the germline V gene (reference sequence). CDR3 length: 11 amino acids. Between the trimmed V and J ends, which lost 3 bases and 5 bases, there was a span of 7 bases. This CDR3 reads CSARLGETQYF. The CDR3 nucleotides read TGCAGTGCTAGGTTGGGCGAGACCCAGTACTTC.

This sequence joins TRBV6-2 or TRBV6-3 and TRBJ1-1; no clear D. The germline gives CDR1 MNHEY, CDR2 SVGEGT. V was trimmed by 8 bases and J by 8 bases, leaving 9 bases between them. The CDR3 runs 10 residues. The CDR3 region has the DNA TGTGCCAGCGGGGAGTGGGAAGCTTTCTTT. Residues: CASGEWEAFF.

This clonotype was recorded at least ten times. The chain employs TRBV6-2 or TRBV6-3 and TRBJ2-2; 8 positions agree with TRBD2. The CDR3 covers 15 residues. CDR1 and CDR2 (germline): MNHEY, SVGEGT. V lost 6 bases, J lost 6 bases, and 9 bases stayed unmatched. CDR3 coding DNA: TGTGCCAGCAGCCCCAGCGGGGGTCCGGCCGGGGAGCTGTTTTTT. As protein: CASSPSGGPAGELFF.

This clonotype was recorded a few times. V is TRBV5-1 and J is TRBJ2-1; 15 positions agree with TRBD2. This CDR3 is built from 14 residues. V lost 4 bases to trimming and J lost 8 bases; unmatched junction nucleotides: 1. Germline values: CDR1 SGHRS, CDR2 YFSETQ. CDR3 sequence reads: CASSGLAGGDEQFF. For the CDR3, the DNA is TGCGCCAGCAGCGGACTAGCGGGAGGGGATGAGCAGTTCTTC.

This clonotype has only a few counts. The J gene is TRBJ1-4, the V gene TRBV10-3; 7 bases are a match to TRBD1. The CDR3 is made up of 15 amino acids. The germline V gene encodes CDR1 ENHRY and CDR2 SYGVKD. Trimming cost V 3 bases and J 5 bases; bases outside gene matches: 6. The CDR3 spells CAISESGRGNEKLFF. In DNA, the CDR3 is TGTGCCATCAGTGAATCAGGCAGGGGGAATGAAAAACTGTTTTTT.

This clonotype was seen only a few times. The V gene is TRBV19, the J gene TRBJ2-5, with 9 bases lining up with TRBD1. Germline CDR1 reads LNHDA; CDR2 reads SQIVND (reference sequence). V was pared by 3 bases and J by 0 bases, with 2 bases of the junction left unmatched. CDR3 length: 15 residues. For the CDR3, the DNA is TGTGCCAGTAGTATGGGACAGGGATACCAAGAGACCCAGTACTTC. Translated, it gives CASSMGQGYQETQYF. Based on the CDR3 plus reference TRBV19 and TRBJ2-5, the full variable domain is DGGITQSPKYLFRKEGQNVTLSCEQNLNHDAMYWYRQDPGQGLRLIYYSQIVNDFQKGDIAEGYSVSREKKESFPLTVTSAQKNPTAFYLCASSMGQGYQETQYFGPGTRLLVL.

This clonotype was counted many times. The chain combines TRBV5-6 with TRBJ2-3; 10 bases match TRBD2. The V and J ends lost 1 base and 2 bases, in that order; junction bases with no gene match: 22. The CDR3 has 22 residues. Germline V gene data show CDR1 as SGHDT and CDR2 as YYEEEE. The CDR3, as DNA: TGTGCCAGCAGCTTGAAGTGGAATCTAGCGGGAGCCTGGCGGTGGAACACAGATACGCAGTATTTT. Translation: CASSLKWNLAGAWRWNTDTQYF.

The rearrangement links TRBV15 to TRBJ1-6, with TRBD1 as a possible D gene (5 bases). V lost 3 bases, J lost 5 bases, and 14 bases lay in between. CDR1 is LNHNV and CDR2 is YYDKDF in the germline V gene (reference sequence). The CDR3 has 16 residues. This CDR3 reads CATSSKGTSDNSPLHF. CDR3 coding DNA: TGTGCCACCAGCAGCAAGGGGACGTCCGATAATTCACCCCTCCACTTT. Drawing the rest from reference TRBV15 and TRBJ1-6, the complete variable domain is DAMVIQNPRYQVTQFGKPVTLSCSQTLNHNVMYWYQQKSSQAPKLLFHYYDKDFNNEADTPDNFQSRRPNTSFCFLDIRSPGLGDTAMYLCATSSKGTSDNSPLHFGNGTRLTVT.